This T cell receptor (beta chain) was obtained from a study of human T cells and chemical hapten exposure. TCRdb independently ran MiXCR on the RACE reads; one entry per CDR3 protein. The data hold some 190,000 distinct CDR3 sequences, with 20% to 25% observed a single time. The CDR3 has 15 amino acids. The germline gives CDR1 SEHNR, CDR2 FQNEAQ (reference sequence). The trim removed 5 bases at V and 3 bases at J, leaving 6 bases unmatched. The sample's time point: patch test 1, 2 weeks after DPC sensitization. Treatment in this sample: therapeutic diphenylcyclopropenone sensitization with weekly scalp DPC. This clonotype was seen more than once but under ten times.

The chain combines TRBV7-9 with TRBJ1-3; 8 bases align to TRBD1. Sequences were derived from whole blood, sampled in connection with sensitization to the hapten diphenylcyclopropenone (DPC). This TCR was recovered from a woman aged 45-60 years with alopecia areata. Some clones in this sample may be carry-over from other donors' samples. The DNA of the CDR3 is TGTGCCAGCAGCCCACCCAGGGGGCTTGGAAACACCATATATTTT. It encodes CASSPPRGLGNTIYF.